Sequencing of this TCR beta chain was carried out in a study of T cell responses to AZD1222 COVID-19 vaccine. General study points: The sample set comprised mostly white British donors with more females, and clonal diversity was possibly underestimated. Following two doses of AZD1222, Spike-specific TCR breadth and depth rose. Along spike, vaccine-associated CD4 TCRs were found throughout, with dominance at 160-218 and 743-854.

Per the germline V gene, CDR1 is MNHEY and CDR2 is SVGAGI. V was shortened by 4 bases and J by 5 bases, with 8 bases between the two germline ends. There are 12 residues in the CDR3. To note about this clone: What it binds is not known.

Produced via immunoSEQ multiplex PCR; TCRdb's table is partial and in-frame only. The sample includes 120,000 to 150,000 clones, around 91% of them seen just once. Here the sequenced sample was peripheral blood, taken on day 0 of AZD1222 vaccination. This clonotype originated in an adult in good health. This sequence joins TRBV6-5 and TRBJ1-2; possibly TRBD1 for D (5 bases). The CDR3 here is CASSSGAYGYTF. As DNA, the CDR3 is TGTGCCAGCAGTTCTGGGGCTTATGGCTACACCTTC.